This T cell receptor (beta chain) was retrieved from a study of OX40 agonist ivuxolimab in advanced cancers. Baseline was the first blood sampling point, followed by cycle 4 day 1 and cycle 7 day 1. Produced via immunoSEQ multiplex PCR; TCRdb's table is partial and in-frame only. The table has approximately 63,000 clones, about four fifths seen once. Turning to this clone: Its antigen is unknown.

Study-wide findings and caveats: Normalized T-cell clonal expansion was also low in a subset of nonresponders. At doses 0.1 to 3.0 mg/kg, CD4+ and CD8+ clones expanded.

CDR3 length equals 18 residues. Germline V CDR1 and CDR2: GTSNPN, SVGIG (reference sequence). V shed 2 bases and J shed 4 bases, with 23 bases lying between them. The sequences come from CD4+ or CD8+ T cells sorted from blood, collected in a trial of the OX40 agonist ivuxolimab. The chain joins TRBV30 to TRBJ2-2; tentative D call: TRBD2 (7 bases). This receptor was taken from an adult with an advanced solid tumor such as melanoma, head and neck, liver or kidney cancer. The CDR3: CAWSTEPRLRGRTGELFF. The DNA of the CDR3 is TGTGCCTGGAGTACCGAACCCCGGCTGCGGGGGCGCACCGGGGAGCTGTTTTTT.